This TCR beta chain was identified during a study of T cell responses to AZD1222 COVID-19 vaccine. Libraries were prepared by immunoSEQ multiplex PCR; TCRdb keeps only in-frame clonotypes and omits some of them. The data hold 110,000 to 150,000 clones, with 90% to 95% observed a single time. The sample here was peripheral blood, taken after recovery from COVID-19. This clonotype was obtained from an adult who had recovered from COVID-19.

The CDR3 DNA follows: TGTGCCAGCAGTTTTCAACAGGGAGGCTCACCCCTCCACTTT. Translation: CASSFQQGGSPLHF. The chain recombines TRBV27 with TRBJ1-6; D might be TRBD1 (6 bases). The CDR3 totals 14 residues. V lost 3 bases and J lost 10, with 13 bases in between. Germline CDR1 is MNHEY and CDR2 is SMNVEV (reference sequence).